The 23 T cell receptor beta chains below come from one sample, sequenced in a study of blood T cell repertoires in COVID-19. Using immunoSEQ multiplex PCR, the repertoire was profiled, and TCRdb retains in-frame clones only, with some absent. The sample holds 35,000 to 45,000 clones, about 92% seen once. The sample comprised peripheral blood. The receptor source for this set is a man aged 50 or older with COVID-19, enrolled during active disease.

The chain recombines TRBV3-1 (or the pseudogene TRBV3-2) with TRBJ1-6, with D hard to call. The germline V gene has CDR1 LGHDT and CDR2 YNNKEL (reference sequence). V shed 3 bases and J shed 10 bases, with 13 bases lying between them. There are 14 residues in the CDR3. The CDR3 loop reads CASSQAQNLSPLHF. Written as DNA, the CDR3 is TGTGCCAGCAGCCAGGCACAGAATTTGTCACCCCTCCACTTT.

This chain uses TRBV5-1 with TRBJ1-1, with D uncertain. This CDR3 has 13 amino acids. V lost 4 bases, J lost 3 bases, and 10 bases lay in between. CDR1 SGHRS and CDR2 YFSETQ come from the germline V gene. The CDR3, as DNA: TGCGCCAGCAGCACAGAGAAGGACACTGAAGCTTTCTTT. It yields the protein CASSTEKDTEAFF.

The genes are TRBV18 and TRBJ2-1, with D perhaps TRBD2 (6 bases). With 8 bases removed from V and 3 bases from J, the gap between germline ends came to 14 bases. The CDR3 is made up of 14 amino acids. The germline CDR1 and CDR2 sequences are KGHSH and LQKENI. The CDR3 reads CASASGGDYNEQFF. CDR3 bases: TGTGCCAGCGCCTCCGGAGGGGACTACAATGAGCAGTTCTTC.

The V call is TRBV13, the J call TRBJ2-5, with 12 bases identical to TRBD2. Germline loops: CDR1 PRHDT, CDR2 FYEKMQ (reference sequence). The CDR3 is made up of 15 amino acids. J was trimmed by 4 bases and V by 5 bases; bases with no gene match: 5. The CDR3 sequence: CASSGMTSGRETQYF. DNA for the CDR3: TGTGCCAGCAGCGGAATGACTAGCGGGAGAGAGACCCAGTACTTC.

V is TRBV5-1 and J is TRBJ2-3; TRBD1 aligns across 9 bases. Trimming removed 4 bases from V and 6 bases from J; junction bases left unmatched: 6. Germline CDR1 is SGHRS and CDR2 is YFSETQ. The CDR3 totals 14 residues. The chain's CDR3 is CASSAPTGGDTQYF. DNA for the CDR3: TGCGCCAGCAGCGCCCCGACAGGGGGGGATACGCAGTATTTT.

The V gene is TRBV19, the J gene TRBJ1-1; D call uncertain. The CDR3 spans 13 residues. CDR1 and CDR2 (germline): LNHDA, SQIVND (reference sequence). V gave up 7 bases and J gave up 0 bases, with 9 bases separating them. CDR3 amino acids: CASTSVLNTEAFF. CDR3 nucleotides: TGTGCCAGTACCTCAGTCCTGAACACTGAAGCTTTCTTT.

This clone was observed once. The chain joins TRBV6-5 to TRBJ2-7, with a weak D call TRBD2 (5 bases). V shed 2 bases and J shed 5 bases, with 16 bases lying between them. This CDR3 is built from 15 residues. Germline CDR1 is MNHEY and CDR2 is SVGAGI. For the CDR3, the DNA is TGTGCCAGCAGTTACAGAGGGTACGCGGGCCACGAGCAGTACTTC. This encodes CASSYRGYAGHEQYF.

CDR3 protein: CASSLDAVPGNTIYF. Written as DNA, the CDR3 is TGCGCCAGCAGCTTGGACGCGGTTCCTGGAAACACCATATATTTT. The V and J genes are TRBV5-1 and TRBJ1-3; no reliable D call. Germline lookup yields CDR1 SGHRS and CDR2 YFSETQ. Trimming took off 0 bases at V and 2 bases at J, with 9 bases between the two ends. CDR3 length: 15 residues.

The chain uses TRBV6-6 and TRBJ2-5; TRBD1 aligns across 9 bases. The germline V gene has CDR1 MNHNY and CDR2 SVGAGI (reference sequence). There are 17 residues in the CDR3. V gave up 5 bases and J gave up 5 bases; unmatched junction bases: 15. As DNA, the CDR3 is TGTGCCAGCAGTCACCCCCGGGGACAGGGTGGGGTGGAGACCCAGTACTTC. Its protein product is CASSHPRGQGGVETQYF.

The chain links TRBV5-1 to TRBJ1-3; 7 nucleotides align to TRBD1. V lost 1 base and J lost 4; bases outside the gene matches: 5. Germline V gene lookup returns CDR1 SGHRS and CDR2 YFSETQ. The CDR3 covers 15 residues. The CDR3 bases are TGCGCCAGCAGCTTGAACAGGGGCGAGGGAAACACCATATATTTT. Protein: CASSLNRGEGNTIYF.

The chain is built from TRBV19 and TRBJ2-7; a possible D gene is TRBD1 (6 bases). CDR1 and CDR2 from the germline V gene are LNHDA and SQIVND (reference sequence). The V and J ends lost 7 bases and 2 bases respectively, with 12 bases between them. CDR3 length equals 13 residues. As DNA, the CDR3 is TGTGCCAGTACAGGTGGGGGCGCCTACGAGCAGTACTTC. It is translated as CASTGGGAYEQYF.

For the CDR3, the DNA is TGTGCCAGTAGTATATTAGCGGGAGGTTCAGATACGCAGTATTTT. Its translation is CASSILAGGSDTQYF. The rearrangement uses TRBV19 and TRBJ2-3; 10 nucleotides match TRBD2. This CDR3 comprises 15 residues. V was pared by 2 bases and J by 4 bases, with 3 bases of the junction left unmatched. Germline lookup yields CDR1 LNHDA and CDR2 SQIVND (reference sequence).

The rearrangement joins TRBV9 to TRBJ2-3; D remains unclear. Germline values: CDR1 SGDLS, CDR2 YYNGEE. Deletions cut 4 bases from V and 0 bases from J, with 12 bases between. The CDR3 totals 15 residues. This CDR3 is CASSLRSLSTDTQYF. The CDR3 DNA follows: TGTGCCAGCAGCCTTCGGAGTTTGAGCACAGATACGCAGTATTTT.

V gene TRBV5-4 combines with J gene TRBJ1-1; TRBD1 aligns across 9 bases. Per germline, CDR1 SGHNT and CDR2 YYREEE (reference sequence). CDR3 size: 15 residues. Losses at the gene ends were 2 bases for V and 5 bases for J; bases not matched to a gene: 7. The chain's CDR3 is CASSFPGTGTTEAFF. The CDR3 DNA reads as TGTGCCAGCAGCTTCCCCGGGACAGGGACAACTGAAGCTTTCTTT.

The genes are TRBV5-1 and TRBJ1-3; possible D gene TRBD1, 5 bases. Germline V gene data show CDR1 as SGHRS and CDR2 as YFSETQ. V lost 1 base and J 4 bases, leaving 9 bases between the germline ends. The length of the CDR3 is 14 residues. CDR3 DNA: TGCGCCAGCAGCTTGAAAGGGGAAGGAAACACCATATATTTT. Amino acid sequence: CASSLKGEGNTIYF.

The chain has TRBV4-3 and TRBJ2-1, with 12 bases matching TRBD2. The germline gives CDR1 LGHNA, CDR2 YSLEER. J lost 5 bases, V lost 3 bases, and 20 bases had no gene match. The CDR3 loop spans 21 amino acids. The CDR3 here is CASSHLLFPRTSGILNNEQFF. In DNA form, the CDR3 reads TGCGCCAGCAGCCATCTATTGTTCCCAAGGACTAGCGGGATACTAAACAATGAGCAGTTCTTC.

This chain connects TRBV28 to TRBJ1-4, with TRBD1 matching over 7 bases. The V gene's germline CDR1 is MDHEN and CDR2 SYDVKM. Trimming cost V 5 bases and J 5 bases; bases outside gene matches: 8. The CDR3 runs 15 residues. The CDR3 spells CASSPLRGKNEKLFF. The CDR3 DNA sequence: TGTGCCAGCAGTCCCCTCAGGGGGAAGAATGAAAAACTGTTTTTT. Based on the CDR3 plus reference TRBV28 and TRBJ1-4, the full variable domain is DVKVTQSSRYLVKRTGEKVFLECVQDMDHENMFWYRQDPGLGLRLIYFSYDVKMKEKGDIPEGYSVSREKKERFSLILESASTNQTSMYLCASSPLRGKNEKLFFGSGTQLSVL.

Regarding this clone: The same CDR3 arises from other DNA sequences in this sample as well. V is TRBV15 and J is TRBJ1-4, with 9 bases matching TRBD1. V trimming: 0 bases; J trimming: 3 bases; junction bases outside the gene matches: 2. The CDR3 extends over 16 amino acids. Germline CDR1 reads LNHNV; CDR2 reads YYDKDF (reference sequence). The CDR3 bases are TGTGCCACCAGCAGAGATAGACAGGGGGCTAATGAAAAACTGTTTTTT. Residues: CATSRDRQGANEKLFF. The full variable domain, with the rest looked up from reference TRBV15 and TRBJ1-4, is DAMVIQNPRYQVTQFGKPVTLSCSQTLNHNVMYWYQQKSSQAPKLLFHYYDKDFNNEADTPDNFQSRRPNTSFCFLDIRSPGLGDTAMYLCATSRDRQGANEKLFFGSGTQLSVL.

This chain connects TRBV2 to TRBJ1-2; D remains ambiguous. Germline V gives CDR1 SNHLY, CDR2 FYNNEI. V was trimmed by 5 bases and J by 3 bases, leaving 13 bases between them. The CDR3 is 14 amino acids. The CDR3 DNA reads as TGTGCCAGCAGTCGGGAAGGGAGACACTATGGCTACACCTTC. Translation gives CASSREGRHYGYTF.

The chain employs TRBV4-3 and TRBJ2-2, with TRBD1 identical over 9 bases. The CDR3 loop spans 19 amino acids. Germline CDR1 and CDR2: LGHNA and YSLEER. Trimming took 2 bases from V and 2 from J; bases not matched to a gene: 12. In DNA, the CDR3 is TGCGCCAGCAGCCAAAGTTGGGCACAGGGGGCGATCAACACCGGGGAGCTGTTTTTT. It codes for CASSQSWAQGAINTGELFF.

The gene calls are TRBV7-2 and TRBJ2-7; 10 bases line up with TRBD2. The CDR3 length is 15 residues. Germline V gene data show CDR1 as SGHTA and CDR2 as FQGNSA. The trim removed 5 bases at V and 0 bases at J, leaving 4 bases unmatched. CDR3 nucleotide sequence: TGTGCCAGCAGCCGGGGACTAGCGTTCTCCTACGAGCAGTACTTC. Translating it yields CASSRGLAFSYEQYF.

This chain connects TRBV3-1 (or the pseudogene TRBV3-2) to TRBJ2-3; perhaps TRBD2 as D (6 bases). V lost 0 bases and J 4 bases, leaving 11 bases between the germline ends. The CDR3 has 15 amino acids. Per the germline V gene, CDR1 is LGHDT and CDR2 is YNNKEL (reference sequence). The CDR3 nucleotides read TGTGCCAGCAGCCAAGATCTGGCTAGCGCAGATACGCAGTATTTT. Amino acids: CASSQDLASADTQYF.

This sequence joins TRBV28 and TRBJ2-2; 10 bases align to TRBD1. This CDR3 has 17 amino acids. The germline gives CDR1 MDHEN, CDR2 SYDVKM. V was pared by 2 bases and J by 0 bases, with 3 bases of the junction left unmatched. The CDR3 nucleotides are TGTGCCAGCAGTTTAGGGACAGGGGTTGCGAACACCGGGGAGCTGTTTTTT. Translating gives CASSLGTGVANTGELFF.